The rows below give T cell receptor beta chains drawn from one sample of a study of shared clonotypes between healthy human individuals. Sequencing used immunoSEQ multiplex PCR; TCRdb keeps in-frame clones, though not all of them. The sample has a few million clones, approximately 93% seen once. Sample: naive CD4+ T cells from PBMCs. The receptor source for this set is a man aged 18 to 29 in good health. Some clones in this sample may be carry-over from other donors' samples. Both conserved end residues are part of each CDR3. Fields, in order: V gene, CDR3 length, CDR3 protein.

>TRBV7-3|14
CATGGGSILHEQYF
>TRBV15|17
CATSRDPREAGANVLTF
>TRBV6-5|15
CASSYSASLNTEAFF
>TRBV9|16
CASSVLGLSDTGELFF
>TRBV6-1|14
CASSPGTGKTEAFF
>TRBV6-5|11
CATTSVEGAFF
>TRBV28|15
CASSTSGTGGNEQYF
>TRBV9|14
CASSVGGRVETQYF
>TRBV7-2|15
CASSLAGTSSDTQYF
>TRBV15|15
CATQSRDRIKDTQYF
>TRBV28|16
CASSSTGKGSNQPQHF
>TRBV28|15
CASSLSGQRQETQYF
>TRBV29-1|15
CSAELDRGLSYEQYF
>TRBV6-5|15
CASRRLAGGYYEQYF
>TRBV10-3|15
CAISSGGAGGNTIYF
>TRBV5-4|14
CASSLGLRGYEQYF
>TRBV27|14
CASSLSRALGEQFF
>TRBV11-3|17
CASSFKTSGRHTDTQYF
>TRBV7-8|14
CASSTSGGNQPQHF
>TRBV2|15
CASSAGGWFDYGYTF
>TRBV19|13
CASSGTTYNEQFF
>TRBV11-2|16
CASSPGTSGRTDTQYF